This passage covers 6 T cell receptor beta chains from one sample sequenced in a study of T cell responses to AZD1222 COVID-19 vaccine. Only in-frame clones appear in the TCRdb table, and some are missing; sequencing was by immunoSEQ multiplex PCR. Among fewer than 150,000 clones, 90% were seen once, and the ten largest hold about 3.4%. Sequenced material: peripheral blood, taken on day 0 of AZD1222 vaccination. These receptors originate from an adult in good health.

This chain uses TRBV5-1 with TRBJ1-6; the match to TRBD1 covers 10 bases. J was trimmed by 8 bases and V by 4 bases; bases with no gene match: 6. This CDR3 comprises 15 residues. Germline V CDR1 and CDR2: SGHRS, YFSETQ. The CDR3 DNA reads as TGCGCCAGCAGCCCACGACAGGGGGCGGATTCACCCCTCCACTTT. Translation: CASSPRQGADSPLHF.

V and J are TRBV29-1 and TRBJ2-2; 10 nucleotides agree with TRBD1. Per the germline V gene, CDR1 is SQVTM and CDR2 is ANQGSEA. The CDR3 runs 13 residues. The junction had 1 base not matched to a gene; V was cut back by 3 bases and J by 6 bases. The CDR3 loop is CSVEGQGPGELFF. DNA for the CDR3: TGCAGCGTTGAGGGACAGGGGCCCGGGGAGCTGTTTTTT.

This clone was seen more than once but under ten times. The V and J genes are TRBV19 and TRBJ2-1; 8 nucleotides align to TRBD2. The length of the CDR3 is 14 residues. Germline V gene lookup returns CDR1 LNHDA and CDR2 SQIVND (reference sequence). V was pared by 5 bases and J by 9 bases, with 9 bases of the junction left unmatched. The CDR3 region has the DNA TGTGCCAGTAGTTTAAACGGACTAGCTAGTGAGCAGTTCTTC. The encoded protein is CASSLNGLASEQFF.

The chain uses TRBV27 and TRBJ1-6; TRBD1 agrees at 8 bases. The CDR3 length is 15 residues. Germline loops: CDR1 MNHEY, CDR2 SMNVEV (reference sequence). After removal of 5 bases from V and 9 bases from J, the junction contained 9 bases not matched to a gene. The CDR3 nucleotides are TGTGCCAGCAGTCGAACTGACAGGGGCGGTTCACCCCTCCACTTT. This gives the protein CASSRTDRGGSPLHF.

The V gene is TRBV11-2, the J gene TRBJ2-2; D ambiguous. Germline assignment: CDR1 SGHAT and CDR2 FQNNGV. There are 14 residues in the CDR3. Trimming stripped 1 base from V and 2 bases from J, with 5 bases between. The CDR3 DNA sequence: TGTGCCAGCAGCTTAGTCAGAAACACCGGGGAGCTGTTTTTT. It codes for CASSLVRNTGELFF. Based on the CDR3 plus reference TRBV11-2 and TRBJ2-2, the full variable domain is EAGVAQSPRYKIIEKRQSVAFWCNPISGHATLYWYQQILGQGPKLLIQFQNNGVVDDSQLPKDRFSAERLKGVDSTLKIQPAKLEDSAVYLCASSLVRNTGELFFGEGSRLTVL.

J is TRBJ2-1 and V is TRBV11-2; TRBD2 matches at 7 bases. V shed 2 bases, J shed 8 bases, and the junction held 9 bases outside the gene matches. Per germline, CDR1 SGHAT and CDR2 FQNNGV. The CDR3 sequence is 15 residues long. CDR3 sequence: CASSLSASGLDEQFF. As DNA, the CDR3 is TGTGCCAGCAGCTTATCAGCTAGCGGACTCGATGAGCAGTTCTTC.